These T cell receptor beta chains were read from a single sample in a study of CD8+CD57+ T cells in acquired aplastic anemia. Each CDR3 protein gets one entry after TCRdb re-called the reads with MiXCR. The data hold about 180,000 distinct CDR3 sequences, with 40% to 50% observed a single time. Material: sorted CD4+, CD8+, or CD8+CD57+ T cells (not recorded which) from PBMCs. These receptors all come from a human donor in good health. Both conserved end residues are part of each CDR3. A D gene is named only where the DNA matches it firmly. Clone size appears in some rows only: once, few, many, or a class for an expanded clone.

CDR3 DNA: TGTGCCAGCAGCTTGGAGTCCGGGACTTTC
CDR3 protein: CASSLESGTF
J gene: TRBJ2-6
clone size: NA
V gene: TRBV7-9
D gene: NA

CDR3 DNA: TGTGCCACCAGCAGAGACCTGACAACTAATGAAAAACTGTTTTTT
CDR3 protein: CATSRDLTTNEKLFF
J gene: TRBJ1-4
clone size: many
V gene: TRBV15
D gene: NA

CDR3 DNA: TGCAGTGCTAGTGACTACAGGGGCCCTCTCGTTGAAGCTTTCTTT
CDR3 protein: CSASDYRGPLVEAFF
J gene: TRBJ1-1
clone size: many
V gene: TRBV20-1
D gene: TRBD1

CDR3 DNA: TGTGCCACCCGCTCCGGGGCGTGGAACACCGGGGAGCTGTTTTTT
CDR3 protein: CATRSGAWNTGELFF
J gene: TRBJ2-2
clone size: many
V gene: TRBV24-1
D gene: NA

CDR3 DNA: TGTGCCACGCGGACAGGGCAACGTAACTATGGCTACACCTTC
CDR3 protein: CATRTGQRNYGYTF
J gene: TRBJ1-2
clone size: few
V gene: TRBV5-6
D gene: TRBD1

CDR3 DNA: TGTGCCAGCAGTGACCAAACACTGACAGGGGATGGACAGACCCAGTACTTC
CDR3 protein: CASSDQTLTGDGQTQYF
J gene: TRBJ2-5
clone size: few
V gene: TRBV25-1
D gene: TRBD1

CDR3 DNA: TGCGCCAGCAAGGAGGGAGCGGCTGGAAACACCATATATTTT
CDR3 protein: CASKEGAAGNTIYF
J gene: TRBJ1-3
clone size: NA
V gene: TRBV5-1
D gene: NA

CDR3 DNA: TGTGCCAGCAGTGAATCGGGGTCGGGGGAGCTGTTTTTT
CDR3 protein: CASSESGSGELFF
J gene: TRBJ2-2
clone size: NA
V gene: TRBV25-1
D gene: NA

CDR3 DNA: TGTGCCAGCAGGGACCGGGAGGGCCTGTACAATGAGCAGTTCTTC
CDR3 protein: CASRDREGLYNEQFF
J gene: TRBJ2-1
clone size: NA
V gene: TRBV3-1
D gene: TRBD2

CDR3 DNA: TGCGCCAGCAACCTGGCCGGGACCGGTCACGAGACCCAGTACTTC
CDR3 protein: CASNLAGTGHETQYF
J gene: TRBJ2-5
clone size: few
V gene: TRBV4-1
D gene: NA

CDR3 DNA: TGCAGTGCTAGGGGACAGTCCTATAACTCACCCCTCCACTTT
CDR3 protein: CSARGQSYNSPLHF
J gene: TRBJ1-6
clone size: NA
V gene: TRBV20-1
D gene: TRBD1

CDR3 DNA: TGTGCCAGCAGCTCATGGACGGGATACGAGCAGTACTTC
CDR3 protein: CASSSWTGYEQYF
J gene: TRBJ2-7
clone size: NA
V gene: TRBV7-2
D gene: NA

CDR3 DNA: TGTGCCAGCAGCGTAGCTGACAGGGCAAGGGTAAATTCACCCCTCCACTTT
CDR3 protein: CASSVADRARVNSPLHF
J gene: TRBJ1-6
clone size: NA
V gene: TRBV9
D gene: TRBD1

CDR3 DNA: TGTGCCAGTAGTCAGGGGAGACAGGGCCTCTACGAGCAGTACTTC
CDR3 protein: CASSQGRQGLYEQYF
J gene: TRBJ2-7
clone size: NA
V gene: TRBV19
D gene: TRBD1

CDR3 DNA: TGCGCCAGCAGCTTGGATCAGGGGGTTATAACCGGGGAGCTGTTTTTT
CDR3 protein: CASSLDQGVITGELFF
J gene: TRBJ2-2
clone size: few
V gene: TRBV5-1
D gene: TRBD1

CDR3 DNA: TGTGCCAGCAGCGTAGGAGGGACAGGCACCGGGGAGCTGTTTTTT
CDR3 protein: CASSVGGTGTGELFF
J gene: TRBJ2-2
clone size: many
V gene: TRBV9
D gene: TRBD1

CDR3 DNA: TGTGCCAGCAGTTTGGGTGACGGGGGAGTGGTAAACATTCAGTACTTC
CDR3 protein: CASSLGDGGVVNIQYF
J gene: TRBJ2-4
clone size: NA
V gene: TRBV12-3/TRBV12-4
D gene: NA

CDR3 DNA: TGTGCCAGTAGTTTAACAGGGGAACAGCCCCAGTACTTC
CDR3 protein: CASSLTGEQPQYF
J gene: TRBJ2-5
clone size: NA
V gene: TRBV19
D gene: TRBD1

CDR3 DNA: TGCAGCGTTCGCTCGGACAGCTACGAGCAGTACTTC
CDR3 protein: CSVRSDSYEQYF
J gene: TRBJ2-7
clone size: NA
V gene: TRBV29-1
D gene: NA

CDR3 DNA: TGTGCCAGCAGCTTGTCGAGGGGCAATGAGCAGTTCTTC
CDR3 protein: CASSLSRGNEQFF
J gene: TRBJ2-1
clone size: NA
V gene: TRBV7-9
D gene: NA

CDR3 DNA: TGCGCCAGCAGCCAACTAGCCTACTCCTACGAGCAGTACTTC
CDR3 protein: CASSQLAYSYEQYF
J gene: TRBJ2-7
clone size: many
V gene: TRBV4-1
D gene: NA

CDR3 DNA: TGCAGTGCTAGACTCGGGAATCGAGAGACCCAGTACTTC
CDR3 protein: CSARLGNRETQYF
J gene: TRBJ2-5
clone size: few
V gene: TRBV20-1
D gene: NA

CDR3 DNA: TGCAGTGCTATCCCCACCGGGACAGTTCGGACCGGGGAGCTGTTTTTT
CDR3 protein: CSAIPTGTVRTGELFF
J gene: TRBJ2-2
clone size: many
V gene: TRBV20-1
D gene: TRBD1

CDR3 DNA: TGTGCCGGGGGGACGTACTCCTACGAGCAGTACTTC
CDR3 protein: CAGGTYSYEQYF
J gene: TRBJ2-7
clone size: NA
V gene: TRBV2
D gene: NA

CDR3 DNA: TGTGCCAGCAGTGAATATCGCCAAGCTTTCTTT
CDR3 protein: CASSEYRQAFF
J gene: TRBJ1-1
clone size: NA
V gene: TRBV25-1
D gene: NA

CDR3 DNA: TGTGCCAGCAGCTTAGGGGGCGATCAGCCCCAGCATTTT
CDR3 protein: CASSLGGDQPQHF
J gene: TRBJ1-5
clone size: many
V gene: TRBV7-9
D gene: NA

CDR3 DNA: TGTGCCACCAGCGGCCGGGACTTGCAAGAGACCCAGTACTTC
CDR3 protein: CATSGRDLQETQYF
J gene: TRBJ2-5
clone size: NA
V gene: TRBV15
D gene: NA

CDR3 DNA: TGTGCCACCAGTGACAGGACTAGCGGGAGGGCCTACAATGAGCAGTTCTTC
CDR3 protein: CATSDRTSGRAYNEQFF
J gene: TRBJ2-1
clone size: many
V gene: TRBV24-1
D gene: TRBD2

CDR3 DNA: TGTGCCAGCAGCTTAGACGGCGGGACCCAGTACTTC
CDR3 protein: CASSLDGGTQYF
J gene: TRBJ2-5
clone size: NA
V gene: TRBV7-2
D gene: NA

CDR3 DNA: TGCGCCAGCAGTGCAAGTAGTTGCACAGATACGCAGTATTTT
CDR3 protein: CASSASSCTDTQYF
J gene: TRBJ2-3
clone size: many
V gene: TRBV10-1
D gene: NA

CDR3 DNA: TGCAGTGCTAGAGACCTCTTTGTGATAGCGGGGGTCACAGATACGCAGTATTTT
CDR3 protein: CSARDLFVIAGVTDTQYF
J gene: TRBJ2-3
clone size: NA
V gene: TRBV20-1
D gene: TRBD2

CDR3 DNA: TGCGCCAGCAGCCAAGACGTCTTCACTGAAGCTTTCTTT
CDR3 protein: CASSQDVFTEAFF
J gene: TRBJ1-1
clone size: NA
V gene: TRBV10-1
D gene: NA

CDR3 DNA: TGCAGTGCTAAAAATGGGGAAGAGCAGTACTTC
CDR3 protein: CSAKNGEEQYF
J gene: TRBJ2-7
clone size: NA
V gene: TRBV20-1
D gene: NA

CDR3 DNA: TGCAGTGCCTCCGCAAAGGGGAGCACAGATACGCAGTATTTT
CDR3 protein: CSASAKGSTDTQYF
J gene: TRBJ2-3
clone size: many
V gene: TRBV20-1
D gene: NA

CDR3 DNA: TGTGCCAGCAGCTTAATATCGAGCACAACTGAGCAGTTCTTC
CDR3 protein: CASSLISSTTEQFF
J gene: TRBJ2-1
clone size: NA
V gene: TRBV7-3
D gene: NA

CDR3 DNA: TGTGCCAGCAGTGAAGAAGGGTTACAGCTAGGCGGTCAGCCCCAGCATTTT
CDR3 protein: CASSEEGLQLGGQPQHF
J gene: TRBJ1-5
clone size: NA
V gene: TRBV2
D gene: NA

CDR3 DNA: TGCAGTGCTAGAGAGCCACTAGCCCCCTACGAGCAGTACTTC
CDR3 protein: CSAREPLAPYEQYF
J gene: TRBJ2-7
clone size: many
V gene: TRBV20-1
D gene: NA

CDR3 DNA: TGTGCCAGCAGTTACACCCAAAACGCCGGGGAGCTGTTTTTT
CDR3 protein: CASSYTQNAGELFF
J gene: TRBJ2-2
clone size: NA
V gene: TRBV28
D gene: NA

CDR3 DNA: TGTGCCGGCAGCTTAGCGGGATCACGCACCGGGGAGCTGTTTTTT
CDR3 protein: CAGSLAGSRTGELFF
J gene: TRBJ2-2
clone size: NA
V gene: TRBV6-1
D gene: TRBD2

CDR3 DNA: TGCGCCAGCAGCCAGGGTCGGGGTGCAGACAATGAGCAGTTCTTC
CDR3 protein: CASSQGRGADNEQFF
J gene: TRBJ2-1
clone size: many
V gene: TRBV4-1
D gene: NA

CDR3 DNA: TGCAGTGCAATTAGGGGTAATGAAAAACTGTTTTTT
CDR3 protein: CSAIRGNEKLFF
J gene: TRBJ1-4
clone size: many
V gene: TRBV20-1
D gene: NA